The entry that follows covers one T cell receptor beta chain sequence. This sample was included in a study of blood T cells in healthy people across ages. V lost 10 bases, J lost 2 bases, and 22 bases lay in between. The CDR3 covers 16 residues. Germline V gives CDR1 MDHEN, CDR2 SYDVKM. Each donor's blood draw was around 9.1 milliliters of peripheral blood. The second PCR ran roughly 7 to 12 cycles with a sample-barcoded 5' primer and J-beta primers. Each CDR3 protein gets one entry after TCRdb re-called the 5' RACE reads with MiXCR. The sample contains almost 1 million distinct CDR3 sequences, roughly half of which appear only once.

The sequence came from a woman aged 60-75 years in good health. Material for sequencing was blood. The chain recombines TRBV28 with TRBJ2-3; D gene ambiguous. The CDR3 DNA sequence: TGTGCCACCAACCACGCGTTGAAGATCCTCACAGATACGCAGTATTTT. Protein sequence: CATNHALKILTDTQYF. Looking up the rest from reference TRBV28 and TRBJ2-3 gives the full variable domain: DVKVTQSSRYLVKRTGEKVFLECVQDMDHENMFWYRQDPGLGLRLIYFSYDVKMKEKGDIPEGYSVSREKKERFSLILESASTNQTSMYLCATNHALKILTDTQYFGPGTRLTVL.